One and the same sample provided the 10 T cell receptor beta chains below, sequenced in a study of early T cells in non-severe SARS-CoV-2 infection. Via MiXCR, TCRdb re-called the 5' RACE reads, giving one row per CDR3 protein. Of about 22,000 distinct CDR3 sequences detected, 3.5% to 5% appear once; the ten largest clones hold under 10%. The sample comprised whole blood. The origin of the receptors is an adult who was a healthcare worker with PCR-confirmed SARS-CoV-2 infection or an uninfected control (not recorded which).

This clonotype appeared a few times. The J gene is TRBJ2-3, the V gene TRBV18; D may correspond to TRBD1 or TRBD2 (5 bases each). The CDR3 spans 14 residues. V lost 3 bases, J lost 1 base, and 8 bases lay in between. Per germline, CDR1 KGHSH and CDR2 LQKENI. The CDR3 is CASSPGTGTDTQYF. In DNA, the CDR3 is TGTGCCAGCTCACCTGGGACCGGCACAGATACGCAGTATTTT.

The rearrangement uses TRBV30 and TRBJ2-7; 8 nucleotides agree with TRBD1. The CDR3 spans 11 residues. Germline CDR1 reads GTSNPN; CDR2 reads SVGIG (reference sequence). The V gene end was trimmed by 7 bases and the J gene end by 5 bases; junction bases not matched to a gene: 4. The CDR3 is CAYGQGNEQYF. The CDR3 DNA reads as TGTGCCTACGGACAGGGTAACGAGCAGTACTTC.

This clonotype was picked up many times. This chain joins TRBV5-1 and TRBJ1-4, with D unresolved. V gave up 3 bases and J gave up 5 bases, with 14 bases separating them. The CDR3 extends over 15 amino acids. The germline CDR1 and CDR2 sequences are SGHRS and YFSETQ. This CDR3 is CASSYDLKSNEKLFF. The CDR3 DNA reads as TGCGCCAGCAGCTATGACCTAAAAAGCAATGAAAAACTGTTTTTT.

This clonotype has ten or more counts. V gene TRBV7-3 combines with J gene TRBJ2-1; a possible D gene is TRBD1 (6 bases). CDR3 length: 14 amino acids. With 5 bases removed from V and 5 bases from J, the gap between germline ends came to 13 bases. Germline assignment: CDR1 SGHTA and CDR2 FQGTGA. The CDR3 DNA is TGTGCCAGCAGCACGGGACACAGTAACAATGAGCAGTTCTTC. This translates into CASSTGHSNNEQFF.

This clonotype occurred many times. This chain uses TRBV7-2 with TRBJ2-1, with D unresolved. Deletions cut 5 bases from V and 9 bases from J, with 8 bases between. Germline V gene lookup returns CDR1 SGHTA and CDR2 FQGNSA. The CDR3 contains 11 residues. DNA for the CDR3: TGTGCCAGCAGCCCCCGTTCTGAGCAGTTCTTC. Its translation: CASSPRSEQFF.

This clonotype was counted at least ten times. CDR3 bases: TGTGCCACCGCTCCAGGGGGAATTTATGGCTACACCTTC. Translating gives CATAPGGIYGYTF. V gene TRBV25-1 combines with J gene TRBJ1-2; 7 bases are shared with TRBD1. The CDR3 has 13 residues. V trimming: 10 bases; J trimming: 5 bases; junction bases outside the gene matches: 10. Germline loops: CDR1 MGHDK, CDR2 SYGVNS.

The chain combines TRBV29-1 with TRBJ1-4; D is perhaps TRBD1 (6 bases). Deletions cut 7 bases from V and 8 bases from J, with 11 bases between. The CDR3 has 11 amino acids. Per germline, CDR1 SQVTM and CDR2 ANQGSEA. CDR3 sequence: CSARGAEKLFF. The CDR3 nucleotides are TGCAGCGCCCGGGGGGCGGAAAAACTGTTTTTT. Using reference TRBV29-1 and TRBJ1-4 for the parts outside the CDR3, the full variable domain is SAVISQKPSRDICQRGTSLTIQCQVDSQVTMMFWYRQQPGQSLTLIATANQGSEATYESGFVIDKFPISRPNLTFSTLTVSNMSPEDSSIYLCSARGAEKLFFGSGTQLSVL.

This clonotype has a count of ten or more. This chain joins TRBV6-5 and TRBJ2-1, with TRBD2 identical over 9 bases. The CDR3 length is 15 residues. The germline V gene encodes CDR1 MNHEY and CDR2 SVGAGI. With V trimmed by 4 bases and J by 5 bases, 6 bases remained unmatched. CDR3 amino acids: CASSSGLARDNEQFF. Here the CDR3 DNA reads TGTGCCAGCAGTTCTGGACTAGCGAGGGACAATGAGCAGTTCTTC.

The rearrangement uses TRBV18 and TRBJ2-5; D gene uncertain. This CDR3 has 14 amino acids. V shed 0 bases and J shed 2 bases, with 7 bases lying between them. Germline values: CDR1 KGHSH, CDR2 LQKENI. The CDR3 reads CASSPPFEQETQYF. In nucleotides, the CDR3 is TGTGCCAGCTCACCACCCTTCGAGCAAGAGACCCAGTACTTC. The complete variable domain, with remaining parts taken from reference TRBV18 and TRBJ2-5, reads NAGVMQNPRHLVRRRGQEARLRCSPMKGHSHVYWYRQLPEEGLKFMVYLQKENIIDESGMPKERFSAEFPKEGPSILRIQQVVRGDSAAYFCASSPPFEQETQYFGPGTRLLVL.

This clonotype has a handful of counts. The rearrangement links TRBV28 to TRBJ2-6, with D hard to call. Per the germline V gene, CDR1 is MDHEN and CDR2 is SYDVKM. V gave up 3 bases and J gave up 1 base, with 7 bases separating them. This CDR3 contains 15 residues. The CDR3: CASSLSGSGANVLTF. The CDR3 coding sequence is TGTGCCAGCAGTTTGTCCGGTTCTGGGGCCAACGTCCTGACTTTC.